This T cell receptor (beta chain) was obtained from a study of T cell responses to AZD1222 COVID-19 vaccine. As for this clone: What it binds is unknown.

CDR1 and CDR2 (germline): WSHSY, SAAADI. V lost 3 bases and J lost 5, with 8 bases in between. The CDR3 is 13 amino acids. Measured with immunoSEQ multiplex PCR; TCRdb has only the in-frame clones, and not every one. In the table there are some 91,000 clones, over 85% of which are singletons. Findings and caveats of the study: The number of AZD1222 recipients seropositive at baseline was only 5 to 7. Regions left unmutated in variants are reportedly the target of nearly half of spike-specific TCRs. The CD4 TCRs associated with vaccination extended across spike and predominated at 160-218 and 743-854. In a largely white British group with more females than males, clonal diversity was possibly underestimated.

The input for sequencing was peripheral blood, taken on day 0 of AZD1222 vaccination. This receptor was identified in an adult in good health. The V and J genes are TRBV10-2 and TRBJ1-5; D is perhaps TRBD1 (5 bases). This CDR3 is CASSEDSYQPQHF. DNA of the CDR3: TGCGCCAGCAGTGAAGACAGCTATCAGCCCCAGCATTTT.